These 9 T cell receptor beta chains came from one sample sequenced in a study of T cell changes during pregnancy in multiple sclerosis. Sequencing used immunoSEQ multiplex PCR; TCRdb keeps in-frame clones, though not all of them. Of about 70,000 clones listed, 80% to 95% are singletons. Material: peripheral blood, obtained before pregnancy. These receptors came from a female donor with multiple sclerosis, enrolled in a pregnancy study.

The chain recombines TRBV7-2 with TRBJ2-5; weak D call: TRBD2 (5 bases). The CDR3 sequence is 13 residues long. Germline V gene data show CDR1 as SGHTA and CDR2 as FQGNSA. The V gene lost 5 bases and the J gene lost 4 bases, with 11 bases spanning the gap. CDR3 nucleotides: TGTGCCAGCAGCCCAGACTACGGAGAGACCCAGTACTTC. The encoded protein is CASSPDYGETQYF.

The gene calls are TRBV6-5 and TRBJ2-5; perhaps TRBD2 as D (5 bases). With 6 bases removed from V and 4 bases from J, the gap between germline ends came to 18 bases. This CDR3 spans 15 amino acids. Germline V gene lookup returns CDR1 MNHEY and CDR2 SVGAGI. The CDR3 region is CASSPDWPSAETQYF. In DNA form, the CDR3 reads TGTGCCAGCAGCCCGGACTGGCCGAGCGCAGAGACCCAGTACTTC.

The J gene is TRBJ1-1, the V gene TRBV4-1, with TRBD1 matching 7 bases. The CDR3 has 15 amino acids. The J segment lost 1 base and the V segment lost 5 bases, leaving 7 bases of the junction unmatched. CDR1 is MGHRA and CDR2 is YSYEKL in the germline V gene. The CDR3 is CASSESGQQNTEAFF. The CDR3 DNA sequence: TGCGCCAGCAGCGAATCGGGACAGCAGAACACTGAAGCTTTCTTT.

This clone showed up just once. The chain uses TRBV28 and TRBJ2-2, with no clear D. Trimming shortened V by 6 bases and J by 1 base, and 3 bases separated the two germline ends. The CDR3 contains 12 residues. Germline assignment: CDR1 MDHEN and CDR2 SYDVKM. CDR3 nucleotides: TGTGCCAGCAGCAGGAACACCGGGGAGCTGTTTTTT. Its protein is CASSRNTGELFF.

The chain has TRBV7-9 and TRBJ1-3; D not certain. The CDR3 totals 15 residues. V was shortened by 8 bases and J by 0 bases, with 14 bases between the two germline ends. Germline V gives CDR1 SEHNR, CDR2 FQNEAQ (reference sequence). The CDR3: CASARVESSGNTIYF. CDR3 nucleotide sequence: TGTGCCAGCGCCCGGGTAGAGAGCTCTGGAAACACCATATATTTT.

J is TRBJ1-5 and V is TRBV7-2; 11 bases agree with TRBD1. From germline, CDR1 is SGHTA and CDR2 FQGNSA. Trimming at V came to 1 base and at J to 11 bases, leaving 7 bases not matched to a gene. The CDR3 runs 15 residues. CDR3 coding DNA: TGTGCCAGCAGCTTAGGGACAGGGGGCCCCTCCTCCCAGCATTTT. Encoded protein: CASSLGTGGPSSQHF.

The chain carries TRBV2 and TRBJ2-2; TRBD1 is a possible D gene (5 bases). The CDR3 covers 14 residues. The germline CDR1 and CDR2 sequences are SNHLY and FYNNEI. Trimming removed 11 bases at V and 4 bases at J, with 17 bases between. Here the CDR3 reads CAGTRSRVTGELFF. The CDR3 coding sequence is TGTGCCGGAACTCGAAGCAGGGTCACCGGGGAGCTGTTTTTT.

CDR3 protein: CASSFGLAIVLETQYF. The CDR3 region has the DNA TGTGCCAGCAGCTTTGGACTAGCAATCGTCCTGGAGACCCAGTACTTC. The chain joins TRBV7-9 to TRBJ2-5; 8 bases match TRBD2. This CDR3 is 16 amino acids long. Germline CDR1 reads SEHNR; CDR2 reads FQNEAQ (reference sequence). V lost 3 bases and J lost 5; bases outside the gene matches: 11.

The chain uses TRBV5-1 and TRBJ2-1; TRBD2 aligns across 9 bases. Germline CDR1 is SGHRS and CDR2 is YFSETQ. V lost 0 bases, J lost 8 bases, and 9 bases stayed unmatched. The CDR3 covers 16 residues. CDR3 region: CASSLVGGRASDEQFF. The CDR3 DNA reads TGCGCCAGCAGCTTGGTAGGCGGGAGGGCCTCGGATGAGCAGTTCTTC.